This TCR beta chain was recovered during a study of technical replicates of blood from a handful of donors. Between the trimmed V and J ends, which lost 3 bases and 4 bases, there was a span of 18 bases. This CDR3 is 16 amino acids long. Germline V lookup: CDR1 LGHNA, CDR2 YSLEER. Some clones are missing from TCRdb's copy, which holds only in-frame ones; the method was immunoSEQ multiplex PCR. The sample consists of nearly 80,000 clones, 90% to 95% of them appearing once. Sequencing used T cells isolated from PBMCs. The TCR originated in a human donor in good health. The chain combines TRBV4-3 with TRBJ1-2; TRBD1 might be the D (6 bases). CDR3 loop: CASSQSSVGAAYGYTF. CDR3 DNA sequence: TGCGCCAGCAGCCAGTCAAGTGTGGGGGCGGCCTATGGCTACACCTTC.